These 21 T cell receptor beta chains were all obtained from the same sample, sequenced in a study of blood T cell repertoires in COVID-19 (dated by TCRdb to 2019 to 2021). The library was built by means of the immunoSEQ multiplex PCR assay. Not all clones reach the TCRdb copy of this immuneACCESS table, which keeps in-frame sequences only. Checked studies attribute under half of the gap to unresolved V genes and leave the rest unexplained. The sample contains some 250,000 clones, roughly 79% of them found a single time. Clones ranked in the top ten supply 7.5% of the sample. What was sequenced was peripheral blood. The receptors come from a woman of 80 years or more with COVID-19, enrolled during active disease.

The CDR3: CASSELSGGQKETQYF. Here the CDR3 DNA reads TGTGCCAGCAGTGAACTTAGCGGGGGGCAAAAAGAGACCCAGTACTTC. The chain uses TRBV25-1 and TRBJ2-5, with 10 positions matching TRBD2. The V and J ends lost 2 bases and 3 bases, in that order; junction bases with no gene match: 6. The CDR3 has 16 residues. Germline values: CDR1 MGHDK, CDR2 SYGVNS.

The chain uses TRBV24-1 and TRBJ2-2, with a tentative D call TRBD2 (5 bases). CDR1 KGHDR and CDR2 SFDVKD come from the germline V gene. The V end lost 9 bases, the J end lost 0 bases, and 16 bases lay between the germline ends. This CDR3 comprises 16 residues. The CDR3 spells CATSSSTGANTGELFF. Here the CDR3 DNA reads TGTGCCACCTCTTCCTCGACCGGGGCGAACACCGGGGAGCTGTTTTTT.

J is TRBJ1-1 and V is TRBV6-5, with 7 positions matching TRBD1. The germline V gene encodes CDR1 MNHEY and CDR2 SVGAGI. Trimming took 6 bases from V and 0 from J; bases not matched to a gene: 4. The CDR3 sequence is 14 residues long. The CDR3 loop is CASRARGMNTEAFF. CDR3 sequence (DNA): TGTGCCAGCAGGGCCAGGGGGATGAACACTGAAGCTTTCTTT.

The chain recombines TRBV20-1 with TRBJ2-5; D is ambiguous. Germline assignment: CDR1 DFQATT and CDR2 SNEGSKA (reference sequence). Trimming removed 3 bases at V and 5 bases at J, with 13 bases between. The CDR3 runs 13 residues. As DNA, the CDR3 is TGCAGTGCTAGTGAGTGGGCGAAGGAGACCCAGTACTTC. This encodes CSASEWAKETQYF.

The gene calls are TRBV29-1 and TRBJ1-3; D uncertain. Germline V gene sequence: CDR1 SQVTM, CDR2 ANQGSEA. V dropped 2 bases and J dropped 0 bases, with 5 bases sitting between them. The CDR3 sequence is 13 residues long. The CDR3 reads CSVELNSGNTIYF. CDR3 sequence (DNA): TGCAGCGTTGAACTTAACTCTGGAAACACCATATATTTT.

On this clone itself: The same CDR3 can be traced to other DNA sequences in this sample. The DNA of the CDR3 is TGCAGCGTCCTTTCAGATAATGAAAAACTGTTTTTT. This codes for CSVLSDNEKLFF. The rearrangement links TRBV29-1 to TRBJ1-4; D not certain. CDR1 is SQVTM, CDR2 ANQGSEA, per germline. This CDR3 region has 12 residues. The V gene lost 6 bases and the J gene lost 4 bases, with 9 bases spanning the gap.

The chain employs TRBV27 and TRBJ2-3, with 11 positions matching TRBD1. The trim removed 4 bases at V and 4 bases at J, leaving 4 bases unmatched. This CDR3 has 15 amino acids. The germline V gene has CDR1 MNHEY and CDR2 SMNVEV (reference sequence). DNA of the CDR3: TGTGCCAGCAGTTCTCCGGGACAGGGGGCAGATACGCAGTATTTT. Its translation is CASSSPGQGADTQYF.

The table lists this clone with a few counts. CDR3 residues: CASSPRLAGSNEQFF. In DNA form, the CDR3 reads TGTGCCAGCAGTCCGAGACTAGCGGGGTCCAATGAGCAGTTCTTC. V usage is TRBV6-6 and J usage is TRBJ2-1; 11 bases map to TRBD2. Germline V gives CDR1 MNHNY, CDR2 SVGAGI (reference sequence). The length of the CDR3 is 15 residues. Germline trimming cut 5 bases from V and 6 bases from J; bases unmatched to any gene: 6.

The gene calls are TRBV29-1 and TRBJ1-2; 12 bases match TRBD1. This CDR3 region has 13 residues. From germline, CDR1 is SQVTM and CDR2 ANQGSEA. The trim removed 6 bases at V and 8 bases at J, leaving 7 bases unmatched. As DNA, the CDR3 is TGCAGCGTATCCGGGACAGGGGGCTGGGGCTACACCTTC. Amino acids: CSVSGTGGWGYTF.

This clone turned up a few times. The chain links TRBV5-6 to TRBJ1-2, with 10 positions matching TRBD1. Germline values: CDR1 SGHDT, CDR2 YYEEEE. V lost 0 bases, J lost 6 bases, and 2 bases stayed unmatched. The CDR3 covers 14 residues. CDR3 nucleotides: TGTGCCAGCAGCTTGGGGGGACAGGGGAATGGCTACACCTTC. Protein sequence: CASSLGGQGNGYTF.

CDR3 bases: TGCGCCAGCAGCTCAGGACAGCTCACCGGGGAGCTGTTTTTT. Amino acids: CASSSGQLTGELFF. V usage is TRBV5-1 and J usage is TRBJ2-2; possible D gene TRBD1, 6 bases. V gave up 3 bases and J gave up 4 bases, with 10 bases separating them. Germline V gene lookup returns CDR1 SGHRS and CDR2 YFSETQ. The CDR3 extends over 14 amino acids.

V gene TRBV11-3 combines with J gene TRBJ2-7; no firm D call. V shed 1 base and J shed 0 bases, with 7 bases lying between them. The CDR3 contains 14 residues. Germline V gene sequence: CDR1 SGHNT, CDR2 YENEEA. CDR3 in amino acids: CASSLVADSYEQYF. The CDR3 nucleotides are TGTGCCAGCAGCTTAGTTGCAGACTCCTACGAGCAGTACTTC.

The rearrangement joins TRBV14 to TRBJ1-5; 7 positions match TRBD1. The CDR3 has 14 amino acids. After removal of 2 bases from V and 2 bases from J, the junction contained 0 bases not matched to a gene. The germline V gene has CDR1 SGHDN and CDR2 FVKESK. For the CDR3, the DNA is TGTGCCAGCAGCCAAACAGGGGGCAATCAGCCCCAGCATTTT. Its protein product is CASSQTGGNQPQHF.

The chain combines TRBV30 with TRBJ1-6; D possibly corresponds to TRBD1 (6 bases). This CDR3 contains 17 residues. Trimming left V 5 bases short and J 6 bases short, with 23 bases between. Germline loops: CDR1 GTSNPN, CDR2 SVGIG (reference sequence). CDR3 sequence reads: CAWSRLARGQLNSPLHF. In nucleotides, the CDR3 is TGTGCCTGGTCACGGTTGGCAAGGGGACAACTTAATTCACCCCTCCACTTT.

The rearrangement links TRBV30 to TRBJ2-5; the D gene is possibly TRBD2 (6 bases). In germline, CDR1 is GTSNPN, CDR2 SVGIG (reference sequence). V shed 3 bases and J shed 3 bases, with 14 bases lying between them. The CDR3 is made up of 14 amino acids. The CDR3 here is CAWRAGTRKETQYF. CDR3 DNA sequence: TGTGCCTGGAGAGCCGGGACTCGAAAAGAGACCCAGTACTTC.

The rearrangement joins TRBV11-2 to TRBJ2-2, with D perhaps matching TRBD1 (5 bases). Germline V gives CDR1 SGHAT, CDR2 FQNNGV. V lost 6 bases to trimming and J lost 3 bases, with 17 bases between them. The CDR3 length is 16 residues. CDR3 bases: TGTGCCAGCAGTCGTCAGGGATTATTGTACACCGGGGAGCTGTTTTTT. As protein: CASSRQGLLYTGELFF.

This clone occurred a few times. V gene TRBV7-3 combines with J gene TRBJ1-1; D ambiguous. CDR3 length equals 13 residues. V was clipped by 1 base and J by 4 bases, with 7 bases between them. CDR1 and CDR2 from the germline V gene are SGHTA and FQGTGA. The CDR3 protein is CASSLKGSTEAFF. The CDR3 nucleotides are TGTGCCAGCAGCTTAAAAGGGAGCACTGAAGCTTTCTTT.

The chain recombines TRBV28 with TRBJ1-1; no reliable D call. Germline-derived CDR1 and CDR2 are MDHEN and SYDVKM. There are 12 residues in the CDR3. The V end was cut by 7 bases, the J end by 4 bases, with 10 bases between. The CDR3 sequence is CASMEGGTEAFF. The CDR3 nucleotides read TGTGCCAGCATGGAGGGCGGCACTGAAGCTTTCTTT. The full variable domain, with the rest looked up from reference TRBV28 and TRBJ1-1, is DVKVTQSSRYLVKRTGEKVFLECVQDMDHENMFWYRQDPGLGLRLIYFSYDVKMKEKGDIPEGYSVSREKKERFSLILESASTNQTSMYLCASMEGGTEAFFGQGTRLTVV.

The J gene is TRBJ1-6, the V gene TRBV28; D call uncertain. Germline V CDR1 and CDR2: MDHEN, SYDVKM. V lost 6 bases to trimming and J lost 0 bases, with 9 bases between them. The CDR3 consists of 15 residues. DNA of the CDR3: TGTGCCAGCAGCCCCGGTAGCTCCTATAATTCACCCCTCCACTTT. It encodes CASSPGSSYNSPLHF.

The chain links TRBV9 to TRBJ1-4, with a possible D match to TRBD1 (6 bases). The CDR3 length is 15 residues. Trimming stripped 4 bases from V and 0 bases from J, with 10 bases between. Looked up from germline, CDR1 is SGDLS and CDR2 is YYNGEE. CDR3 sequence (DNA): TGTGCCAGCAGCCGGACAGTTACAACTAATGAAAAACTGTTTTTT. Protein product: CASSRTVTTNEKLFF.

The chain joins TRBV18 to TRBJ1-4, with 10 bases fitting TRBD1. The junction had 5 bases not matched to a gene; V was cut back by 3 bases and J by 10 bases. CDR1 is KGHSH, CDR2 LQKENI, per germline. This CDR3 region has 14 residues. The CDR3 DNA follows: TGTGCCAGCTCACCGGACAGGGGGGTTGGAAAACTGTTTTTT. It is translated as CASSPDRGVGKLFF.